What follows are 7 T cell receptor beta chains derived from one specimen sequenced in a study of T cell repertoires in cytomegalovirus infection. MiXCR, run by TCRdb on the reads, gives a single entry per CDR3 protein. Of roughly 920,000 distinct CDR3 sequences in the sample, around 32% were seen once. The antigens for these receptors are not known. The sample in question was cultured CD8+ T cells from PBMCs, obtained from culture after CMV antigen stimulation. The receptor source for this set is a human donor in good health (CMV status not recorded). Some clones in this sample may be carry-over from other donors' samples.

This rearrangement joins TRBV19 to TRBJ2-2; 8 bases are shared with TRBD2. Trimming took 2 bases from V and 5 from J; bases not matched to a gene: 10. Germline CDR1 and CDR2: LNHDA and SQIVND (reference sequence). The CDR3 length is 17 residues. CDR3 coding DNA: TGTGCCAGTAGTATAAGTGGGCGGGGGGCAAGAACCGGGGAGCTGTTTTTT. Protein product: CASSISGRGARTGELFF.

The chain links TRBV20-1 to TRBJ2-3; 9 bases match TRBD2. The J segment lost 1 base and the V segment lost 4 bases, leaving 6 bases of the junction unmatched. The CDR3 contains 15 residues. Germline V gives CDR1 DFQATT, CDR2 SNEGSKA (reference sequence). This CDR3 reads CSAIFSGGRTDTQYF. CDR3 coding DNA: TGCAGTGCTATCTTTAGCGGGGGACGCACAGATACGCAGTATTTT.

The chain recombines TRBV5-6 with TRBJ1-2, with unresolved D. Trimming took off 0 bases at V and 2 bases at J, with 14 bases between the two ends. Germline V gives CDR1 SGHDT, CDR2 YYEEEE. This CDR3 spans 16 amino acids. CDR3 DNA: TGTGCCAGCAGCTTGGATGACAACAACCGGAACTATGGCTACACCTTC. This translates into CASSLDDNNRNYGYTF.

V is TRBV24-1 and J is TRBJ1-1; tentatively, D is TRBD1 (6 bases). The CDR3 is 15 amino acids. Trimming took 3 bases from V and 3 from J, leaving 13 bases between them. In germline, CDR1 is KGHDR, CDR2 SFDVKD. In DNA, the CDR3 is TGTGCCACCAGTGATAAGGACAGTCGCTACACTGAAGCTTTCTTT. Translation gives CATSDKDSRYTEAFF.

The chain recombines TRBV6-8 with TRBJ2-1; possible D gene TRBD2, 6 bases. Germline values: CDR1 MNHGY, CDR2 SAAAGT. Trimming shortened V by 7 bases and J by 8 bases, and 21 bases separated the two germline ends. The CDR3 totals 15 residues. The CDR3 region has the DNA TGTGCCAGCAAGCCGGGGCGGGGCCTGTTGGATGAGCAGTTCTTC. Its protein is CASKPGRGLLDEQFF.

V is TRBV7-3 and J is TRBJ1-6; 7 bases map to TRBD1. The CDR3 loop spans 15 amino acids. The germline V gene encodes CDR1 SGHTA and CDR2 FQGTGA. The V segment lost 3 bases and the J segment 6 bases; nucleotides outside the gene matches: 5. The CDR3, as DNA: TGTGCCAGCAGCTTGTCAGACAGGGCTAATTCACCCCTCCACTTT. Translation gives CASSLSDRANSPLHF. The full variable domain, in which reference TRBV7-3 and TRBJ1-6 provide the parts outside the CDR3, is GAGVSQTPSNKVTEKGKYVELRCDPISGHTALYWYRQSLGQGPEFLIYFQGTGAADDSGLPNDRFFAVRPEGSVSTLKIQRTERGDSAVYLCASSLSDRANSPLHFGNGTRLTVT.

This clonotype was picked up a small number of times. V and J are TRBV7-9 and TRBJ1-4, with 7 bases that match TRBD1. This CDR3 region has 14 residues. Trimming removed 5 bases from V and 5 bases from J; junction bases left unmatched: 5. Germline-derived CDR1 and CDR2 are SEHNR and FQNEAQ (reference sequence). DNA for the CDR3: TGTGCCAGCAGCGACAGGGTGTGGAATGAAAAACTGTTTTTT. Residues: CASSDRVWNEKLFF. The whole variable domain, remainder taken from reference TRBV7-9 and TRBJ1-4, is DTGVSQNPRHKITKRGQNVTFRCDPISEHNRLYWYRQTLGQGPEFLTYFQNEAQLEKSRLLSDRFSAERPKGSFSTLEIQRTEQGDSAMYLCASSDRVWNEKLFFGSGTQLSVL.